A selection of T cell receptor beta chains follows, all from one sample in a study of T-cell reconstitution after alpha-beta-depleted transplantation in children. TCRdb passed the PCR reads through MiXCR, listing each CDR3 protein once. This table has around 700,000 distinct CDR3 sequences, about an eighth appearing once. The sequencing here drew on PBMCs, taken before TCRalphabeta/CD19-depleted stem cell transplant. Receptor source: a girl under 10 years old with congenital amegakaryocytic thrombocytopenia, due to receive a stem cell transplant. The CDR3 runs from the conserved cysteine through the conserved F or W. Each record gives: J gene, clone size, V gene, CDR3 protein. Expanded clones are given a class, and other clones once, few, many or no size at all.

j_call: TRBJ2-1; clone_size: NA; v_call: TRBV24-1; cdr3_aa: CATSDAPGQGISYNEQFF
j_call: TRBJ2-2; clone_size: NA; v_call: TRBV5-1; cdr3_aa: CASSLAARPNTGELFF
j_call: TRBJ1-1; clone_size: NA; v_call: TRBV5-1; cdr3_aa: CATGRGPNTEAFF
j_call: TRBJ2-1; clone_size: NA; v_call: TRBV4-2; cdr3_aa: CASSQAGLVAESSYNEQFF
j_call: TRBJ2-5; clone_size: few; v_call: TRBV7-9; cdr3_aa: CASSLEGLPLPQETQYF
j_call: TRBJ2-3; clone_size: NA; v_call: TRBV12-3/TRBV12-4; cdr3_aa: CASRPGSGTSLPTDTQYF
j_call: TRBJ2-2; clone_size: few; v_call: TRBV5-1; cdr3_aa: CASSLQVFTGELFF
j_call: TRBJ2-7; clone_size: few; v_call: TRBV20-1; cdr3_aa: CSARNGFSYEQYF
j_call: TRBJ2-7; clone_size: many; v_call: TRBV5-1; cdr3_aa: CASSGLAGIAYEQYF
j_call: TRBJ2-1; clone_size: many; v_call: TRBV5-1; cdr3_aa: CASSLGREYSNEQFF
j_call: TRBJ2-3; clone_size: many; v_call: TRBV10-2; cdr3_aa: CATSSGTTDTQYF
j_call: TRBJ2-6; clone_size: few; v_call: TRBV5-1; cdr3_aa: CASSWGGPGANVLTF
j_call: TRBJ1-2; clone_size: many; v_call: TRBV7-9; cdr3_aa: CASSFEGGYGYTF
j_call: TRBJ1-1; clone_size: many; v_call: TRBV10-3; cdr3_aa: CAIRGTGRTEAFF
j_call: TRBJ2-3; clone_size: few; v_call: TRBV6-1; cdr3_aa: CASGRGVPSTDTQYF
j_call: TRBJ2-4; clone_size: NA; v_call: TRBV7-9; cdr3_aa: CASSRSGQVAKNIQYF
j_call: TRBJ1-5; clone_size: many; v_call: TRBV28; cdr3_aa: CASSLYGNSNQPQHF
j_call: TRBJ1-5; clone_size: many; v_call: TRBV5-1; cdr3_aa: CASSLTGVGNQPQHF
j_call: TRBJ2-1; clone_size: many; v_call: TRBV29-1; cdr3_aa: CSATGNNEQFF
j_call: TRBJ2-7; clone_size: few; v_call: TRBV14; cdr3_aa: CASSQNPGKDEQYF
j_call: TRBJ2-2; clone_size: NA; v_call: TRBV5-1; cdr3_aa: CASSFNGYGELFF
j_call: TRBJ1-1; clone_size: NA; v_call: TRBV11-2; cdr3_aa: CASSLAREPNTEAFF
j_call: TRBJ2-1; clone_size: few; v_call: TRBV18; cdr3_aa: CASSPPRGRGNEQFF
j_call: TRBJ2-1; clone_size: few; v_call: TRBV11-1; cdr3_aa: CASSFPAGTSGPSSYNEQFF
j_call: TRBJ2-2; clone_size: few; v_call: TRBV20-1; cdr3_aa: CSARDRREVRTGELFF
j_call: TRBJ2-1; clone_size: few; v_call: TRBV20-1; cdr3_aa: CSAPTSGRFNEQFF
j_call: TRBJ2-1; clone_size: many; v_call: TRBV5-1; cdr3_aa: CASKDRDNEQFF
j_call: TRBJ2-1; clone_size: many; v_call: TRBV20-1; cdr3_aa: CSATSGTGGANEQFF
j_call: TRBJ2-7; clone_size: few; v_call: TRBV29-1; cdr3_aa: CSVEAPMGLGGYEQYF
j_call: TRBJ2-1; clone_size: many; v_call: TRBV12-3/TRBV12-4; cdr3_aa: CASSSGLATNEQFF
j_call: TRBJ2-7; clone_size: NA; v_call: TRBV21-1; cdr3_aa: CASSKGHRDRGAYEQYF
j_call: TRBJ1-1; clone_size: many; v_call: TRBV24-1; cdr3_aa: CATRAGVNTEAFF
j_call: TRBJ2-2; clone_size: many; v_call: TRBV5-4; cdr3_aa: CASSSPPGLLTGELFF
j_call: TRBJ2-1; clone_size: many; v_call: TRBV5-1; cdr3_aa: CASSLAHPGLVPWQSSYNEQFF
j_call: TRBJ2-2; clone_size: NA; v_call: TRBV20-1; cdr3_aa: CSASKYPGTGELFF
j_call: TRBJ2-1; clone_size: many; v_call: TRBV5-1; cdr3_aa: CASSLRTSGGPYNEQFF
j_call: TRBJ2-7; clone_size: many; v_call: TRBV5-1; cdr3_aa: CASSLWLGQRAYEQYF
j_call: TRBJ2-1; clone_size: NA; v_call: TRBV2; cdr3_aa: CASSGRRGPYNEQFF
j_call: TRBJ2-3; clone_size: few; v_call: TRBV5-1; cdr3_aa: CASSFGLSDTQYF
j_call: TRBJ2-1; clone_size: few; v_call: TRBV5-1; cdr3_aa: CASSFTGPRGSYNEQFF
j_call: TRBJ1-1; clone_size: many; v_call: TRBV7-9; cdr3_aa: CASSARDRDTEAFF
j_call: TRBJ1-1; clone_size: many; v_call: TRBV20-1; cdr3_aa: CSARDIEGEAFF
j_call: TRBJ2-3; clone_size: NA; v_call: TRBV2; cdr3_aa: CASMYTFARTDTQYF